A selection of T cell receptor beta chains follows, all from one sample in a study of identical twins. TCRdb re-analysed the 5' RACE reads in MiXCR, keeping a single row per CDR3 protein. Among 400,000 to 550,000 distinct CDR3 sequences listed, 20% to 25% were seen once. The sample also formed part of further work on T cells expressing NK-cell markers.

Sequencing was performed on CD4+ T cells sorted from blood. The receptors stem from a woman in her late teens or twenties in good health. CDR3s include the opening cysteine and the closing phenylalanine or tryptophan. A D gene is named only where the DNA matches it firmly. The size field is filled for only some rows; it gives once, few, many or a size class.

j_call: TRBJ2-7; d_call: TRBD2; cdr3_length: 14; clone_size: few; v_call: TRBV20-1; cdr3_nt: TGCAGTGCTAGAGGCCACGGTGCGGGGGGCATTTTGTACTTC; cdr3_aa: CSARGHGAGGILYF
j_call: TRBJ2-7; d_call: NA; cdr3_length: 16; clone_size: few; v_call: TRBV27; cdr3_nt: TGTGCCAGCAGTTACCTCGGGGTCCCCGGTTTGAACGAGCAGTACTTC; cdr3_aa: CASSYLGVPGLNEQYF
j_call: TRBJ2-1; d_call: TRBD2; cdr3_length: 15; clone_size: NA; v_call: TRBV7-8; cdr3_nt: TGTGCCAGCAGCCGTAGGACTAGCGGATACAATGAGCAGTTCTTC; cdr3_aa: CASSRRTSGYNEQFF
j_call: TRBJ2-7; d_call: NA; cdr3_length: 14; clone_size: once; v_call: TRBV3-1; cdr3_nt: TGTGCCAGCAGCCATAGGACAAATCGGTACGAGCAGTACTTC; cdr3_aa: CASSHRTNRYEQYF
j_call: TRBJ1-2; d_call: NA; cdr3_length: 15; clone_size: NA; v_call: TRBV3-1; cdr3_nt: TGTGCCAGCAGCCTGCGGGGGGCGCCTAACTATGGCTACACCTTC; cdr3_aa: CASSLRGAPNYGYTF
j_call: TRBJ2-6; d_call: NA; cdr3_length: 15; clone_size: NA; v_call: TRBV29-1; cdr3_nt: TGCAGCGTTGAAGTTCCCTTCTCTGGGGCCAACGTCCTGACTTTC; cdr3_aa: CSVEVPFSGANVLTF
j_call: TRBJ1-2; d_call: TRBD1; cdr3_length: 14; clone_size: many; v_call: TRBV6-5; cdr3_nt: TGTGCCAGCAGTTACTCGGACAGGGGTCATGGCTACACCTTC; cdr3_aa: CASSYSDRGHGYTF
j_call: TRBJ2-3; d_call: NA; cdr3_length: 11; clone_size: many; v_call: TRBV9; cdr3_nt: TGTGCCAGCAGCGCCACAGATACGCAGTATTTT; cdr3_aa: CASSATDTQYF
j_call: TRBJ2-1; d_call: TRBD2; cdr3_length: 14; clone_size: NA; v_call: TRBV7-9; cdr3_nt: TGTGCCAGCAGCTCCCCGGGACTAGCCCCCCCCCAGTTCTTC; cdr3_aa: CASSSPGLAPPQFF
j_call: TRBJ2-1; d_call: NA; cdr3_length: 14; clone_size: many; v_call: TRBV12-3/TRBV12-4; cdr3_nt: TGTGCCAGCAGTTCCCGGTCAGACCTTAATGAGCAGTTCTTC; cdr3_aa: CASSSRSDLNEQFF
j_call: TRBJ1-5; d_call: NA; cdr3_length: 15; clone_size: NA; v_call: TRBV4-1; cdr3_nt: TGCGCCAGCAGCCGAACAGGGATGGGCGATCAGCCCCAGCATTTT; cdr3_aa: CASSRTGMGDQPQHF
j_call: TRBJ2-1; d_call: NA; cdr3_length: 15; clone_size: NA; v_call: TRBV11-3; cdr3_nt: TGTGCCAGCAGCTACGTAGGTATGCAGGGCTGGGAGCAGTTCTTC; cdr3_aa: CASSYVGMQGWEQFF
j_call: TRBJ2-6; d_call: NA; cdr3_length: 17; clone_size: NA; v_call: TRBV7-9; cdr3_nt: TGTGCCAGCAGGAAGGGGGTGGGGGGCTCTGGGGCCAACGTCCTGACTTTC; cdr3_aa: CASRKGVGGSGANVLTF
j_call: TRBJ2-1; d_call: TRBD2; cdr3_length: 16; clone_size: NA; v_call: TRBV18; cdr3_nt: TGTGCCAGCTCACCATTCAGCGGGGGGGCCTACAATGAGCAGTTCTTC; cdr3_aa: CASSPFSGGAYNEQFF
j_call: TRBJ2-7; d_call: NA; cdr3_length: 14; clone_size: NA; v_call: TRBV5-6; cdr3_nt: TGTGCCAGCAGCTTGAGGATCTTAGAGCACGAGCAGTACTTC; cdr3_aa: CASSLRILEHEQYF
j_call: TRBJ2-7; d_call: NA; cdr3_length: 15; clone_size: few; v_call: TRBV9; cdr3_nt: TGTGCCAGCAGCGTCGATGTAACACACGGCTACGAGCAGTACTTC; cdr3_aa: CASSVDVTHGYEQYF
j_call: TRBJ2-7; d_call: NA; cdr3_length: 15; clone_size: few; v_call: TRBV10-3; cdr3_nt: TGTGCCATCAGTGAGGTTAGTGGCGGATCCTACGAGCAGTACTTC; cdr3_aa: CAISEVSGGSYEQYF
j_call: TRBJ1-5; d_call: TRBD1; cdr3_length: 12; clone_size: NA; v_call: TRBV20-1; cdr3_nt: TGCAGTGCCAGTGACAGGGAGAAATCCCAGCATTTT; cdr3_aa: CSASDREKSQHF
j_call: TRBJ2-5; d_call: TRBD2; cdr3_length: 13; clone_size: NA; v_call: TRBV5-1; cdr3_nt: TGCGCCAGCAGCTCAACTAGCGGCGAGACCCAGTACTTC; cdr3_aa: CASSSTSGETQYF
j_call: TRBJ2-7; d_call: TRBD2; cdr3_length: 14; clone_size: few; v_call: TRBV15; cdr3_nt: TGTGCCACCAGCAGAGATTCGGGGAGGGCCGAGCAGTACTTC; cdr3_aa: CATSRDSGRAEQYF
j_call: TRBJ1-4; d_call: NA; cdr3_length: 15; clone_size: NA; v_call: TRBV18; cdr3_nt: TGTGCCAGCTCACCACAGGGCTATGACATGGGGAAACTGTTTTTT; cdr3_aa: CASSPQGYDMGKLFF
j_call: TRBJ2-2; d_call: TRBD1; cdr3_length: 13; clone_size: few; v_call: TRBV6-2/TRBV6-3; cdr3_nt: TGTGCCAGCAGAGGACAGGGAGCCGGGGAGCTGTTTTTT; cdr3_aa: CASRGQGAGELFF
j_call: TRBJ2-1; d_call: NA; cdr3_length: 15; clone_size: NA; v_call: TRBV5-5; cdr3_nt: TGTGCCAGCAGCCCCGGGACATCAACCTACAATGAGCAGTTCTTC; cdr3_aa: CASSPGTSTYNEQFF
j_call: TRBJ2-1; d_call: TRBD2; cdr3_length: 16; clone_size: NA; v_call: TRBV6-2/TRBV6-3; cdr3_nt: TGTGCCAGCAGTCCCCCTAGCGGGGTCATATACAATGAGCAGTTCTTC; cdr3_aa: CASSPPSGVIYNEQFF
j_call: TRBJ2-5; d_call: NA; cdr3_length: 15; clone_size: few; v_call: TRBV5-1; cdr3_nt: TGCGCCAGCAGCGATACCGGCTCGCCCGTAGAGACCCAGTACTTC; cdr3_aa: CASSDTGSPVETQYF
j_call: TRBJ2-7; d_call: NA; cdr3_length: 12; clone_size: few; v_call: TRBV3-1; cdr3_nt: TGTGCCAGCAGCCATTTGGGGGACGAGCAGTACTTC; cdr3_aa: CASSHLGDEQYF
j_call: TRBJ2-7; d_call: TRBD2; cdr3_length: 15; clone_size: NA; v_call: TRBV7-2; cdr3_nt: TGTGCCAGCAGCCCGAGGACTAGCGGCGTTGATGAGCAGTACTTC; cdr3_aa: CASSPRTSGVDEQYF
j_call: TRBJ2-5; d_call: TRBD1; cdr3_length: 13; clone_size: NA; v_call: TRBV10-1; cdr3_nt: TGCGCCAGCAGTGCCGACAGGGTGGAGACCCAGTACTTC; cdr3_aa: CASSADRVETQYF
j_call: TRBJ2-3; d_call: NA; cdr3_length: 13; clone_size: NA; v_call: TRBV6-1; cdr3_nt: TGTGCCAGCAGTGGTAAGGGCACAGATACGCAGTATTTT; cdr3_aa: CASSGKGTDTQYF
j_call: TRBJ1-1; d_call: NA; cdr3_length: 13; clone_size: NA; v_call: TRBV20-1; cdr3_nt: TGCAGTGCTAGGCAGGGCGCAGGCACTGAAGCTTTCTTT; cdr3_aa: CSARQGAGTEAFF
j_call: TRBJ2-1; d_call: NA; cdr3_length: 16; clone_size: NA; v_call: TRBV20-1; cdr3_nt: TGCAGTGCTAGGGATAGCGGCAAAAGCTCCTACAATGAGCAGTTCTTC; cdr3_aa: CSARDSGKSSYNEQFF
j_call: TRBJ2-2; d_call: NA; cdr3_length: 11; clone_size: NA; v_call: TRBV12-3/TRBV12-4; cdr3_nt: TGTGCCAGCAGTTTACCTAGGGAGCTGTTTTTT; cdr3_aa: CASSLPRELFF
j_call: TRBJ2-1; d_call: NA; cdr3_length: 14; clone_size: NA; v_call: TRBV6-2/TRBV6-3; cdr3_nt: TGTGCCAGCAGCCTGGGGCGCTTAGTCGTATCTCAGTTCTTC; cdr3_aa: CASSLGRLVVSQFF
j_call: TRBJ2-5; d_call: NA; cdr3_length: 16; clone_size: few; v_call: TRBV7-2; cdr3_nt: TGTGCCAGCAGCTCAATCCCCCTACAGAGGGGAGAGACCCAGTACTTC; cdr3_aa: CASSSIPLQRGETQYF
j_call: TRBJ2-7; d_call: NA; cdr3_length: 14; clone_size: few; v_call: TRBV6-4; cdr3_nt: TGTGCCAGCAGTGAAGGGAGAGGACCCTACGAGCAGTACTTC; cdr3_aa: CASSEGRGPYEQYF
j_call: TRBJ2-3; d_call: TRBD2; cdr3_length: 16; clone_size: once; v_call: TRBV10-3; cdr3_nt: TGTGCCATCAGTGAGTCCAAGCGGGGGGACCTAGATACGCAGTATTTT; cdr3_aa: CAISESKRGDLDTQYF
j_call: TRBJ2-3; d_call: NA; cdr3_length: 14; clone_size: NA; v_call: TRBV2; cdr3_nt: TGTGCCAGCAGTGCTGGAGCGGGCACAGATACGCAGTATTTT; cdr3_aa: CASSAGAGTDTQYF
j_call: TRBJ1-2; d_call: NA; cdr3_length: 14; clone_size: NA; v_call: TRBV7-9; cdr3_nt: TGTGCCAGCAGCTTAATCGGGGTCGGGAATGGCTACACCTTC; cdr3_aa: CASSLIGVGNGYTF
j_call: TRBJ2-3; d_call: TRBD2; cdr3_length: 18; clone_size: NA; v_call: TRBV20-1; cdr3_nt: TGCAGTGCTAGAGATTCCGGGACTAGCGGGAGGATCACAGATACGCAGTATTTT; cdr3_aa: CSARDSGTSGRITDTQYF
j_call: TRBJ2-1; d_call: NA; cdr3_length: 13; clone_size: few; v_call: TRBV20-1; cdr3_nt: TGCAGTGCTAGGGCCGGGAGAGTCGATGAGCAGTTCTTC; cdr3_aa: CSARAGRVDEQFF
j_call: TRBJ2-7; d_call: NA; cdr3_length: 15; clone_size: NA; v_call: TRBV5-1; cdr3_nt: TGCGCCAGCAGCTTGGCCGCGGGGGCGCTTCAAGAGCAGTACTTC; cdr3_aa: CASSLAAGALQEQYF
j_call: TRBJ1-4; d_call: NA; cdr3_length: 13; clone_size: NA; v_call: TRBV29-1; cdr3_nt: TGCAGCGTTGTAAGGGCTCCTAATGAAAAACTGTTTTTT; cdr3_aa: CSVVRAPNEKLFF
j_call: TRBJ2-2; d_call: NA; cdr3_length: 14; clone_size: NA; v_call: TRBV12-3/TRBV12-4; cdr3_nt: TGTGCCAGCAGTAACTCCCAAAACACCGGGGAGCTGTTTTTT; cdr3_aa: CASSNSQNTGELFF
j_call: TRBJ2-6; d_call: NA; cdr3_length: 14; clone_size: many; v_call: TRBV15; cdr3_nt: TGTGCCACCAGCAGAGTAAGGGGGGGAAACGTCCTGACTTTC; cdr3_aa: CATSRVRGGNVLTF
j_call: TRBJ2-3; d_call: NA; cdr3_length: 15; clone_size: few; v_call: TRBV6-5; cdr3_nt: TGTGCCAGCAGTCAACTCGGGGGGCCCACAGATACGCAGTATTTT; cdr3_aa: CASSQLGGPTDTQYF
j_call: TRBJ2-6; d_call: NA; cdr3_length: 16; clone_size: NA; v_call: TRBV12-3/TRBV12-4; cdr3_nt: TGTGCCAGCAGTTTAGGCAGCACCTCTGGGGCCAACGTCCTGACTTTC; cdr3_aa: CASSLGSTSGANVLTF
j_call: TRBJ2-1; d_call: NA; cdr3_length: 16; clone_size: few; v_call: TRBV4-3; cdr3_nt: TGCGCCAGCAGCCAAGTTCTGGCCTCCTCCTACAATGAGCAGTTCTTC; cdr3_aa: CASSQVLASSYNEQFF
j_call: TRBJ2-7; d_call: NA; cdr3_length: 15; clone_size: NA; v_call: TRBV29-1; cdr3_nt: TGCAGCGTTGAATTTGGGCCACCGGGGCTCTACGAGCAGTACTTC; cdr3_aa: CSVEFGPPGLYEQYF
j_call: TRBJ2-2; d_call: NA; cdr3_length: 14; clone_size: NA; v_call: TRBV3-1; cdr3_nt: TGTGCCAGCGGTCGACTAGTTTACACCGGGGAGCTGTTTTTT; cdr3_aa: CASGRLVYTGELFF
j_call: TRBJ2-6; d_call: NA; cdr3_length: 13; clone_size: NA; v_call: TRBV30; cdr3_nt: TGTGCCTCGGGGGGCGCTGGGGCCAACGTCCTGACTTTC; cdr3_aa: CASGGAGANVLTF
j_call: TRBJ2-7; d_call: NA; cdr3_length: 13; clone_size: few; v_call: TRBV19; cdr3_nt: TGTGCCAGTAGTCGACGCCTAGATTACGAGCAGTACTTC; cdr3_aa: CASSRRLDYEQYF
j_call: TRBJ2-1; d_call: NA; cdr3_length: 16; clone_size: NA; v_call: TRBV11-2; cdr3_nt: TGTGCCAGCAGCTTAGTGCACGGCAGGGTACGCGATGAGCAGTTCTTC; cdr3_aa: CASSLVHGRVRDEQFF
j_call: TRBJ2-2; d_call: TRBD2; cdr3_length: 16; clone_size: NA; v_call: TRBV4-1; cdr3_nt: TGCGCCAGCAGCCAAGATCTAGCGGGGAACACCGGGGAGCTGTTTTTT; cdr3_aa: CASSQDLAGNTGELFF
j_call: TRBJ2-1; d_call: NA; cdr3_length: 15; clone_size: many; v_call: TRBV11-1; cdr3_nt: TGTGCCAGCAGCTTAGCGGGCCGGTCCTACAATGAGCAGTTCTTC; cdr3_aa: CASSLAGRSYNEQFF